These 32 T cell receptor beta chains were all obtained from the same sample, sequenced in a study of CD8+ T cells in alopecia areata. Reverse transcription of extracted RNA yielded cDNA, which provided the sequencing template. The data were produced by immunoSEQ multiplex PCR, yet TCRdb's version contains in-frame clones alone and is incomplete. The sample has about 3,600 clones, roughly three quarters seen once. Specified treatment: oral pan-JAK inhibitor, 5-10 mg twice daily. Lesional scalp tissue (obtained by punch biopsy) and peripheral blood were collected from alopecia areata patients. The material sequenced was skin, taken at week 24, from a patient treated with tofacitinib. The receptors were gathered from a human donor with alopecia areata.

This sequence joins TRBV5-1 and TRBJ2-5; no reliable D call. Germline V CDR1 and CDR2: SGHRS, YFSETQ. The CDR3 is 13 amino acids. The germline V and J ends were trimmed by 0 bases and 2 bases, with 5 bases remaining between them. In DNA form, the CDR3 reads TGCGCCAGCAGCTTGGACAGACAAGAGACCCAGTACTTC. This sequence encodes CASSLDRQETQYF.

This chain connects TRBV4-2 to TRBJ1-2; a weak D match, TRBD1 (5 bases). Germline assignment: CDR1 LGHNA and CDR2 YNFKEQ. V lost 3 bases and J lost 9, with 14 bases in between. The CDR3 sequence is 13 residues long. The CDR3 protein is CASSQVSGTSYTF. The CDR3 bases are TGTGCCAGCAGCCAGGTATCCGGGACGAGCTACACCTTC.

V is TRBV5-4 and J is TRBJ1-1, with D unresolved. The germline gives CDR1 SGHNT, CDR2 YYREEE (reference sequence). V lost 4 bases and J 4 bases, leaving 11 bases between the germline ends. CDR3 size: 13 residues. The CDR3 sequence: CASSLTVGTEAFF. The DNA of the CDR3 is TGTGCCAGCAGCCTGACGGTGGGCACTGAAGCTTTCTTT. Variable domain in full (rest from reference TRBV5-4 and TRBJ1-1): ETGVTQSPTHLIKTRGQQVTLRCSSQSGHNTVSWYQQALGQGPQFIFQYYREEENGRGNFPPRFSGLQFPNYSSELNVNALELDDSALYLCASSLTVGTEAFFGQGTRLTVV.

The genes are TRBV28 and TRBJ1-1, with D possibly being TRBD1 (6 bases). Trimming took off 4 bases at V and 2 bases at J, with 26 bases between the two ends. Germline CDR1 is MDHEN and CDR2 is SYDVKM. This CDR3 region has 19 residues. Here the CDR3 reads CASSSSRGAWVVGNTEAFF. Here the CDR3 DNA reads TGTGCCAGCAGTTCCTCCCGGGGGGCTTGGGTAGTCGGAAACACTGAAGCTTTCTTT.

This clone came up once. In DNA, the CDR3 is TGTGCCTGGAGGGGGGTGCGATACGAGCAGTACTTC. This codes for CAWRGVRYEQYF. The chain uses TRBV30 and TRBJ2-7; D is tentatively TRBD1 or TRBD2 (5 bases each). The germline V gene encodes CDR1 GTSNPN and CDR2 SVGIG (reference sequence). There are 12 residues in the CDR3. Trimming pared 3 bases from V and 4 bases from J, leaving 10 bases between.

This clone was seen a handful of times. This chain links TRBV27 with TRBJ2-7; TRBD2 matches at 8 bases. CDR3 size: 13 residues. CDR1 and CDR2 from the germline V gene are MNHEY and SMNVEV (reference sequence). V dropped 6 bases and J dropped 3; count of bases not matched to a gene: 4. The CDR3 DNA follows: TGTGCCAGCAGCTCGGGGGGGTACTACGAGCAGTACTTC. This translates into CASSSGGYYEQYF.

The J gene is TRBJ2-1, the V gene TRBV6-1, with 7 bases that match TRBD1. The J segment lost 3 bases and the V segment lost 0 bases, leaving 5 bases of the junction unmatched. The germline V gene has CDR1 MNHNS and CDR2 SASEGT. The CDR3 contains 16 residues. CDR3 in amino acids: CASSEAGTGVYNEQFF. CDR3 DNA sequence: TGTGCCAGCAGTGAAGCAGGAACAGGGGTCTACAATGAGCAGTTCTTC.

CDR3 in amino acids: CASSQWESNSPLHF. CDR3 sequence (DNA): TGCGCCAGCAGCCAATGGGAGTCTAATTCACCCCTCCACTTT. This chain connects TRBV4-3 to TRBJ1-6; D is undetermined. This CDR3 has 14 residues. Between the trimmed V and J ends, which lost 2 bases and 6 bases, there was a span of 8 bases. CDR1 is LGHNA and CDR2 is YSLEER in the germline V gene.

The rearrangement joins TRBV27 to TRBJ2-3, with D possibly being TRBD2 (6 bases). Germline loops: CDR1 MNHEY, CDR2 SMNVEV (reference sequence). The CDR3 totals 16 residues. The ends were cut back, 6 bases at V and 2 bases at J, with 18 bases in the middle. CDR3 in amino acids: CASRARLVISTDTQYF. CDR3 nucleotides: TGTGCCAGCAGGGCAAGACTAGTCATTTCCACAGATACGCAGTATTTT.

V and J are TRBV5-1 and TRBJ1-2; D unclear. V gave up 5 bases and J gave up 4 bases, with 12 bases separating them. This CDR3 comprises 13 residues. The germline V gene encodes CDR1 SGHRS and CDR2 YFSETQ. CDR3 amino acids: CASRKVLSYGYTF. The CDR3 nucleotides are TGCGCCAGCAGGAAGGTCCTGAGCTATGGCTACACCTTC.

This chain links TRBV7-2 with TRBJ2-1; unclear D gene. Trimming pared 1 base from V and 9 bases from J, leaving 4 bases between. The CDR3 contains 11 residues. The germline V gene encodes CDR1 SGHTA and CDR2 FQGNSA. The CDR3 reads CASSLGGEQFF. The CDR3 bases are TGTGCCAGCAGCTTAGGCGGTGAGCAGTTCTTC.

The chain's CDR3 is CASSLVGGQGEAFF. DNA of the CDR3: TGCGCCAGCAGCTTAGTCGGTGGACAGGGAGAAGCTTTCTTT. The chain employs TRBV5-1 and TRBJ1-1; 8 bases are a match to TRBD1. Germline V gives CDR1 SGHRS, CDR2 YFSETQ. J was trimmed by 8 bases and V by 2 bases; bases with no gene match: 8. The CDR3 extends over 14 amino acids.

In its sample, this clone was seen once. V and J are TRBV30 and TRBJ1-1; a possible D gene is TRBD1 (5 bases). The CDR3 runs 16 residues. V was clipped by 8 bases and J by 0 bases, with 22 bases between them. Germline values: CDR1 GTSNPN, CDR2 SVGIG (reference sequence). The CDR3 loop is CAGLDMGLLLNTEAFF. The CDR3 DNA is TGTGCCGGCCTCGACATGGGGCTCCTCTTGAACACTGAAGCTTTCTTT.

The chain couples TRBV5-6 to TRBJ2-1; 8 bases are a match to TRBD2. The junction had 6 bases not matched to a gene; V was cut back by 0 bases and J by 4 bases. In germline, CDR1 is SGHDT, CDR2 YYEEEE. The CDR3 runs 16 residues. The CDR3 nucleotides are TGTGCCAGCAGCTTGGATCGCGGGGGGTATTACAATGAGCAGTTCTTC. It translates to CASSLDRGGYYNEQFF.

This chain links TRBV5-1 with TRBJ2-7; 9 nucleotides align to TRBD1. This CDR3 is built from 14 residues. V trimming: 4 bases; J trimming: 5 bases; junction bases outside the gene matches: 7. Germline CDR1 is SGHRS and CDR2 is YFSETQ. CDR3 residues: CASSGTGQGNEQYF. The CDR3 nucleotides are TGCGCCAGCAGCGGGACCGGACAGGGGAACGAGCAGTACTTC.

This clone was seen just once. The genes are TRBV14 and TRBJ2-6, with D unclear. The CDR3 has 17 amino acids. CDR1 and CDR2 (germline): SGHDN, FVKESK. Trimming shortened V by 1 base and J by 2 bases, and 12 bases separated the two germline ends. Here the CDR3 reads CASSQVFRAAGANVLTF. DNA for the CDR3: TGTGCCAGCAGCCAAGTTTTTCGTGCAGCTGGGGCCAACGTCCTGACTTTC.

The chain employs TRBV10-3 and TRBJ1-2; D may be TRBD1 (5 bases). Trimming stripped 4 bases from V and 4 bases from J, with 7 bases between. CDR3 length equals 12 residues. CDR1 ENHRY and CDR2 SYGVKD come from the germline V gene. CDR3 DNA sequence: TGTGCCATCAGTGGAGGGACCTATGGCTACACCTTC. It specifies CAISGGTYGYTF.

The V gene is TRBV19, the J gene TRBJ2-3; 8 bases map to TRBD2. This CDR3 contains 15 residues. Trimming at V came to 5 bases and at J to 1 base, leaving 5 bases not matched to a gene. Looked up from germline, CDR1 is LNHDA and CDR2 is SQIVND (reference sequence). The CDR3 is CASSPRGARTDTQYF. CDR3 bases: TGTGCCAGTAGTCCGCGGGGGGCCCGCACAGATACGCAGTATTTT.

V usage is TRBV2 and J usage is TRBJ1-1; 9 bases are shared with TRBD1. CDR1 and CDR2 (germline): SNHLY, FYNNEI. Losses at the gene ends were 5 bases for V and 5 bases for J; bases not matched to a gene: 6. This CDR3 has 14 amino acids. Here the CDR3 reads CASSMGTGRTEAFF. CDR3 bases: TGTGCCAGCAGTATGGGGACAGGGAGAACTGAAGCTTTCTTT.

The chain links TRBV30 to TRBJ1-6; D remains unclear. The germline V gene has CDR1 GTSNPN and CDR2 SVGIG (reference sequence). Trimming left V 4 bases short and J 6 bases short, with 13 bases between. The CDR3 has 14 amino acids. CDR3 nucleotides: TGTGCCTGGACGGTCCCCGGTGGTAATTCACCCCTCCACTTT. Its translation: CAWTVPGGNSPLHF.

This clone was observed a few times. The V gene is TRBV7-3, the J gene TRBJ1-6, with 7 bases lining up with TRBD1. This CDR3 region has 14 residues. Germline values: CDR1 SGHTA, CDR2 FQGTGA. The V gene end was trimmed by 4 bases and the J gene end by 10 bases; junction bases not matched to a gene: 7. The CDR3 is CASSSTGSRSPLHF. CDR3 bases: TGTGCCAGCAGCTCGACAGGGAGTAGGTCACCCCTCCACTTT.

The rearrangement uses TRBV28 and TRBJ1-6; TRBD1 might be the D (5 bases). V gave up 7 bases and J gave up 7 bases, with 17 bases separating them. The CDR3 runs to 15 residues. Germline loops: CDR1 MDHEN, CDR2 SYDVKM. CDR3 protein: CASKSPGTGNSPLHF. The CDR3 DNA is TGTGCCAGCAAATCTCCCGGGACGGGGAATTCACCCCTCCACTTT.

This chain links TRBV5-5 with TRBJ2-5, with 9 bases identical to TRBD1. V gave up 2 bases and J gave up 4 bases; unmatched junction bases: 6. CDR1 and CDR2 (germline): SGHKS, YYEKEE (reference sequence). The CDR3 sequence is 15 residues long. CDR3 DNA: TGTGCCAGCAGCTTCATTACAGGGGGCGCAGAGACCCAGTACTTC. It translates to CASSFITGGAETQYF.

The chain is built from TRBV5-6 and TRBJ2-1; D is unclear. V was clipped by 3 bases and J by 4 bases, with 17 bases between them. CDR3 length: 16 amino acids. Germline V lookup: CDR1 SGHDT, CDR2 YYEEEE. The CDR3, as DNA: TGTGCCAGCAGCTCCGGGCTTAGAAGGGTTTACAATGAGCAGTTCTTC. It codes for CASSSGLRRVYNEQFF. Variable domain in full (rest from reference TRBV5-6 and TRBJ2-1): DAGVTQSPTHLIKTRGQQVTLRCSPKSGHDTVSWYQQALGQGPQFIFQYYEEEERQRGNFPDRFSGHQFPNYSSELNVNALLLGDSALYLCASSSGLRRVYNEQFFGPGTRLTVL.

V gene TRBV23-1 combines with J gene TRBJ2-2; D perhaps matches TRBD1 (5 bases). TRBV23-1 qualifies as an ORF whose function is uncertain. Between the trimmed V and J ends, which lost 2 bases and 8 bases, there was a span of 21 bases. The CDR3 has 17 residues. The CDR3 coding sequence is TGCGCCAGCAGTCAACCCTTGTCGGACACTGATATAGGGGAGCTGTTTTTT. The encoded protein is CASSQPLSDTDIGELFF.

J is TRBJ2-5 and V is TRBV7-2; no clear D. The J call may be faulty, since TRBJ2-7 better matches the DNA end. Germline CDR1 SGHTA, CDR2 FQGNSA. The CDR3 consists of 14 residues. The CDR3 coding sequence is TGTGCCAGCAGTGAGTCCGGGCTCTCCTACGAGCAGTACTTC. Amino acid sequence: CASSESGLSYEQYF.

This chain connects TRBV29-1 to TRBJ2-2; weak D call: TRBD1 (6 bases). Germline CDR1 is SQVTM and CDR2 is ANQGSEA. V was trimmed by 4 bases and J by 5 bases, leaving 8 bases between them. The CDR3 consists of 12 residues. CDR3 in amino acids: CSVATGTGELFF. Here the CDR3 DNA reads TGCAGCGTTGCCACAGGGACCGGGGAGCTGTTTTTT.

CDR3 protein: CASSSPGRGYEQYF. DNA of the CDR3: TGTGCCAGCAGCTCTCCGGGGCGAGGCTACGAGCAGTACTTC. The gene calls are TRBV5-8 and TRBJ2-7; possibly TRBD1 or TRBD2 for D (5 bases each). CDR3 length equals 14 residues. Trimming stripped 3 bases from V and 3 bases from J, with 13 bases between. CDR1 and CDR2 from the germline V gene are SGHTS and YDEGEE.

This clone was seen a handful of times. The chain has TRBV28 and TRBJ2-7, with a possible D match to TRBD1 (6 bases). The CDR3 contains 13 residues. Germline assignment: CDR1 MDHEN and CDR2 SYDVKM. Deletions cut 5 bases from V and 13 bases from J, with 21 bases between. This CDR3 reads CASSPSRWDTHYF. CDR3 coding DNA: TGTGCCAGCAGTCCCTCCCGCTGGGACACTCATTACTTC.

This clone occurred once. The sample contains more than one DNA sequence encoding this CDR3. The rearrangement uses TRBV12-5 and TRBJ1-2; 9 bases are a match to TRBD1. CDR3 size: 14 residues. V lost 5 bases and J lost 6; bases outside the gene matches: 7. Germline CDR1 is LGHNT and CDR2 is FRNRAP. In nucleotides, the CDR3 is TGTGCTAGTGGTCCCGGGACAGGGACGGATGGCTACACCTTC. It codes for CASGPGTGTDGYTF.

The V and J genes are TRBV29-1 and TRBJ2-2, with D hard to call. Trimming removed 3 bases from V and 4 bases from J, with 9 bases in between. The CDR3 length is 13 residues. Germline CDR1 is SQVTM and CDR2 is ANQGSEA. CDR3 residues: CSVEGRPTGELFF. As DNA, the CDR3 is TGCAGCGTTGAGGGCAGGCCCACCGGGGAGCTGTTTTTT.

This chain uses TRBV7-9 with TRBJ1-5, with 8 bases matching TRBD1. CDR1 and CDR2 (germline): SEHNR, FQNEAQ (reference sequence). Unmatched junction bases numbered 7, after V lost 5 bases and J lost 4 bases. The CDR3 runs to 15 residues. The CDR3 region is CASSRTGYGNQPQHF. In DNA, the CDR3 is TGTGCCAGCAGCCGGACAGGGTATGGGAATCAGCCCCAGCATTTT.